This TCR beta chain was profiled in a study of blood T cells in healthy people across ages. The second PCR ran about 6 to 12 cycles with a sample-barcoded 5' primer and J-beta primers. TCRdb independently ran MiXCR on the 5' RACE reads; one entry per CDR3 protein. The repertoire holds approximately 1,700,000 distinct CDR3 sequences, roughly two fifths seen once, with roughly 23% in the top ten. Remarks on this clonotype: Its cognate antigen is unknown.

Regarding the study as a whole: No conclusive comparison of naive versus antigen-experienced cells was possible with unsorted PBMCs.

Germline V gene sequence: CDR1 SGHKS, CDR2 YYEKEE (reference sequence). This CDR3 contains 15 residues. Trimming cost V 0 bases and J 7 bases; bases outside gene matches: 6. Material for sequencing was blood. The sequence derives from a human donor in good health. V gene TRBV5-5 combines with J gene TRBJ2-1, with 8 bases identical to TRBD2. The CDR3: CASSLVLGRANEQFF. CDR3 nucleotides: TGTGCCAGCAGCTTGGTCCTCGGGAGGGCAAATGAGCAGTTCTTC.